The source of this T cell receptor (beta chain) is a study of T cell responses to AZD1222 COVID-19 vaccine. Regarding the study as a whole: Breadth and depth of Spike-specific TCRs rose after two AZD1222 doses. Most donors were white British, females outnumbered males, and clonal diversity was possibly underestimated. A reported finding is that nearly half of spike-specific TCRs target unmutated variant regions. Distributed over spike, vaccine-associated CD4 TCRs predominated at 160-218 and 743-854.

Data came from immunoSEQ multiplex PCR; TCRdb stores just in-frame clones and leaves some out. The sample has approximately 68,000 clones, around nine tenths seen once; the top ten hold under 30%. As regards this clone: Its antigen is currently unknown.

The sequenced sample was peripheral blood, obtained on day 0 of AZD1222 vaccination. The clonotype originates from an adult in good health.

The CDR3 coding sequence is TGTGCCAGCAGCGGACCGGGGGGGGGCAATCAGCCCCAGCATTTT. Residues: CASSGPGGGNQPQHF. The rearrangement uses TRBV7-2 and TRBJ1-5; D possibly corresponds to TRBD1 (5 bases). The CDR3 covers 15 residues. CDR1 and CDR2 (germline): SGHTA, FQGNSA. The germline V and J ends were trimmed by 5 bases and 2 bases, with 13 bases remaining between them. Using reference TRBV7-2 and TRBJ1-5 for the parts outside the CDR3, the full variable domain is GAGVSQSPSNKVTEKGKDVELRCDPISGHTALYWYRQSLGQGLEFLIYFQGNSAPDKSGLPSDRFSAERTGGSVSTLTIQRTQQEDSAVYLCASSGPGGGNQPQHFGDGTRLSIL.